This T cell receptor beta chain is drawn from a study of T cells in localized non-small cell lung cancer. Only in-frame clones appear in the TCRdb table, and some are missing; sequencing was by immunoSEQ multiplex PCR. The sample records 30,000 to 40,000 clones, roughly 90% being singletons. The sequencing used peripheral blood mononuclear cells, collected before any cancer treatment. The TCR originated in a male donor older than 55 with stage II lung adenocarcinoma.

The CDR3 spells CASSQDGQGASEQYF. The CDR3 DNA sequence: TGCGCCAGCAGCCAAGATGGGCAGGGGGCGAGCGAGCAGTACTTC. The V call is TRBV4-1, the J call TRBJ2-7; 8 nucleotides line up with TRBD1. The CDR3 loop spans 15 amino acids. Germline CDR1 is MGHRA and CDR2 is YSYEKL. Trimming cost V 0 bases and J 6 bases; bases outside gene matches: 7.